This T cell receptor (beta chain) stems from a study of OX40 agonist ivuxolimab in advanced cancers. Study summary: Three dose-escalation patients had partial responses: one with hepatocellular carcinoma and two with cutaneous melanoma. Whole-study results and caveats: At 0.1 to 3.0 mg/kg and by week 6, clonal expansion occurred in CD4+ and CD8+ blood T cells.

With regard to this clone: Its target is unknown. A read error may produce the germline difference seen at one junction end.

Clones were sequenced by immunoSEQ multiplex PCR, and TCRdb holds only the in-frame ones, with some missing. The data contain more than 10,000 clones, approximately 81% of them seen just once; the ten biggest clones take up 8% to 9.5%. This CDR3 spans 15 amino acids. Germline V CDR1 and CDR2: PRHDT, FYEKMQ (reference sequence). Material: CD4+ or CD8+ T cells sorted from blood, obtained in a trial of the OX40 agonist ivuxolimab. The chain has TRBV13 and TRBJ2-7, with no clear D. The origin of this receptor is an adult with an advanced solid tumor such as melanoma, head and neck, liver or kidney cancer. The CDR3 DNA reads TGTGCCAGCAGCCTCTTCCAGGAGAGAACCTACAAGCAGTACTTC. This encodes CASSLFQERTYKQYF.